This T cell receptor beta chain originates from a study of vaccination and CD4 T cells after COVID-19. The overall study: Every culture used as a control got a CEFX pool, an HIV-1 Nef pool, or no peptide.

This sample's treatment: approximately nine-day PBMC culture with coronavirus spike peptide pools or control peptides (ViraFEST assay). For ViraFEST, peptide pools expanded antigen-specific T cells, after which the TCRs were sequenced. For this clonotype: Antigen unknown.

Germline trimming cut 5 bases from V and 0 bases from J; bases unmatched to any gene: 6. The CDR3 totals 15 residues. Germline lookup yields CDR1 SGHVS and CDR2 FNYEAQ. Once obtained from cultured CD4+ T cells, the DNA was sequenced using the Oncomine TCR Beta short-read assay. TCRdb re-derived calls from the PCR reads in MiXCR, one entry per CDR3 protein. Of 15,000 to 20,000 distinct CDR3 sequences listed, approximately 56% are singletons. The TCR sequence derives from a human donor who had recovered from COVID-19. This sequence joins TRBV7-6 and TRBJ2-7; TRBD2 matches 8 bases. This material consisted of CD4+ T cells from blood, cultured in vitro, taken before SARS-CoV-2 vaccination. This CDR3 is CASSPLAAASYEQYF. The CDR3 nucleotides are TGTGCCAGCAGCCCACTAGCGGCGGCCTCCTACGAGCAGTACTTC. The variable domain in full, completed from reference TRBV7-6 and TRBJ2-7, reads GAGVSQSPRYKVTKRGQDVALRCDPISGHVSLYWYRQALGQGPEFLTYFNYEAQQDKSGLPNDRFSAERPEGSISTLTIQRTEQRDSAMYRCASSPLAAASYEQYFGPGTRLTVT.